One and the same sample provided the 16 T cell receptor beta chains below, sequenced in a study of T-cell memory formation after mild COVID-19. MiXCR, run by TCRdb on the 5' RACE reads, gives a single entry per CDR3 protein. The sample has roughly 170,000 distinct CDR3 sequences; over 20% are singletons. Sequencing was done on a sample of PBMCs or a T cell subset sorted from them (not recorded which). These receptors were collected from an adult woman who had mild COVID-19 (a few samples of this study predate the infection). Cell type and time point are not known.

The rearrangement links TRBV6-6 to TRBJ2-3; 9 positions match TRBD2. Germline assignment: CDR1 MNHNY and CDR2 SVGAGI (reference sequence). CDR3 length: 16 residues. Losses at the gene ends were 6 bases for V and 2 bases for J; bases not matched to a gene: 9. The CDR3 protein is CASRPGTSPPTDTQYF. DNA of the CDR3: TGTGCCAGCAGACCCGGGACTAGCCCACCCACAGATACGCAGTATTTT.

This clonotype has a handful of counts. The CDR3 DNA sequence: TGTGCCAGCAGCGGAGGTGAGCAGTTCTTC. As protein: CASSGGEQFF. The V gene is TRBV6-6, the J gene TRBJ2-1; a weak D match, TRBD2 (5 bases). Germline V lookup: CDR1 MNHNY, CDR2 SVGAGI (reference sequence). The CDR3 totals 10 residues. V dropped 6 bases and J dropped 9 bases, with 6 bases sitting between them.

The genes are TRBV7-9 and TRBJ2-1; D call uncertain. Trimming cost V 6 bases and J 0 bases, with 12 bases left between them. The CDR3 extends over 15 amino acids. Germline values: CDR1 SEHNR, CDR2 FQNEAQ (reference sequence). DNA of the CDR3: TGTGCCAGCAGTCAGACCGCGAGCTCCTACAATGAGCAGTTCTTC. This encodes CASSQTASSYNEQFF. The full variable domain, rest sourced from reference TRBV7-9 and TRBJ2-1, is DTGVSQNPRHKITKRGQNVTFRCDPISEHNRLYWYRQTLGQGPEFLTYFQNEAQLEKSRLLSDRFSAERPKGSFSTLEIQRTEQGDSAMYLCASSQTASSYNEQFFGPGTRLTVL.

This chain joins TRBV5-4 and TRBJ2-7, with 9 bases matching TRBD2. The CDR3 is 16 amino acids. J gave up 3 bases and V 4 bases, and 11 bases lay outside the gene matches. Germline V gives CDR1 SGHNT, CDR2 YYREEE (reference sequence). The CDR3 here is CASSRASGTRHYEQYF. The CDR3 DNA follows: TGTGCCAGCAGCCGCGCTAGCGGGACCCGCCACTACGAGCAGTACTTC.

This chain links TRBV5-1 with TRBJ2-3; D is uncertain. V gave up 4 bases and J gave up 5 bases, with 11 bases separating them. Per the germline V gene, CDR1 is SGHRS and CDR2 is YFSETQ. The CDR3 sequence is 13 residues long. Here the CDR3 DNA reads TGCGCCAGCAGCGACTGGCTTGGAGATACGCAGTATTTT. This sequence encodes CASSDWLGDTQYF.

This clonotype was seen a handful of times. V is TRBV5-1 and J is TRBJ2-1, with 9 nucleotides matching TRBD2. J gave up 0 bases and V 0 bases, and 4 bases lay outside the gene matches. Looked up from germline, CDR1 is SGHRS and CDR2 is YFSETQ. The length of the CDR3 is 17 residues. The CDR3 loop reads CASSLALAGSSYNEQFF. The CDR3 DNA follows: TGCGCCAGCAGCTTGGCCCTAGCGGGGAGCTCCTACAATGAGCAGTTCTTC.

This clonotype showed up just a few times. The chain links TRBV5-6 to TRBJ2-1, with 11 bases aligning to TRBD2. The CDR3 covers 16 residues. Trimming at V came to 5 bases and at J to 2 bases, leaving 6 bases not matched to a gene. Germline loops: CDR1 SGHDT, CDR2 YYEEEE. CDR3 DNA: TGTGCCAGCAGTTTCGAACTAGCGGGGGCCTACAATGAGCAGTTCTTC. It translates to CASSFELAGAYNEQFF.

The J gene is TRBJ2-7, the V gene TRBV7-9; D might be TRBD1 or TRBD2, each matching 5 bases. CDR1 is SEHNR and CDR2 is FQNEAQ in the germline V gene (reference sequence). Trimming left V 1 base short and J 5 bases short, with 12 bases between. The CDR3 sequence is 14 residues long. CDR3 nucleotides: TGTGCCAGCAGCTTAGAGGGGAGTGAGGACGAGCAGTACTTC. Protein: CASSLEGSEDEQYF. Full variable domain (outside the CDR3, taken from reference TRBV7-9 and TRBJ2-7): DTGVSQNPRHKITKRGQNVTFRCDPISEHNRLYWYRQTLGQGPEFLTYFQNEAQLEKSRLLSDRFSAERPKGSFSTLEIQRTEQGDSAMYLCASSLEGSEDEQYFGPGTRLTVT.

A word on this clonotype: The germline gene is not matched at one end of the junction; a read error may be the cause. CDR3: CTSSPGLDGYTF. The CDR3 DNA follows: TGTACCAGCTCCCCAGGGTTGGATGGCTACACCTTC. The chain joins TRBV6-6 to TRBJ1-2; D possibly corresponds to TRBD1 (5 bases). Per germline, CDR1 MNHNY and CDR2 SVGAGI (reference sequence). There are 12 residues in the CDR3.

The chain uses TRBV4-2 and TRBJ2-7, with 10 bases that match TRBD2. CDR1 is LGHNA and CDR2 is YNFKEQ in the germline V gene. The junction had 11 bases not matched to a gene; V was cut back by 4 bases and J by 2 bases. This CDR3 is built from 17 residues. The CDR3 DNA reads as TGTGCCAGCAGCCCGTCGCGATCGCTAGCGGGGGCCTACGAGCAGTACTTC. It encodes CASSPSRSLAGAYEQYF.

This clonotype was counted a few times. The CDR3 nucleotides are TGTGCCAGCAGCGGGCAGGGGGACCACTCCTACAATGAGCAGTTCTTC. It encodes CASSGQGDHSYNEQFF. The chain has TRBV9 and TRBJ2-1; 7 bases are a match to TRBD1. This CDR3 is built from 16 residues. Unmatched junction bases numbered 6, after V lost 3 bases and J lost 0 bases. Germline V gives CDR1 SGDLS, CDR2 YYNGEE.

This clonotype appeared a few times. The chain carries TRBV12-3 or TRBV12-4 and TRBJ1-3; D is uncertain. V was trimmed by 5 bases and J by 0 bases, leaving 2 bases between them. CDR3 length equals 12 residues. CDR3 amino acids: CASSNSGNTIYF. DNA for the CDR3: TGTGCCAGCAGTAACTCTGGAAACACCATATATTTT.

There are a few counts of this clonotype. This chain links TRBV4-2 with TRBJ1-2; TRBD1 agrees at 11 bases. Germline CDR1 LGHNA, CDR2 YNFKEQ. The CDR3 runs to 16 residues. The trim removed 5 bases at V and 0 bases at J, leaving 5 bases unmatched. For the CDR3, the DNA is TGTGCCAGCAGCGTTCCGGGACAGGGGGCTAACTATGGCTACACCTTC. Its translation is CASSVPGQGANYGYTF.

V usage is TRBV24-1 and J usage is TRBJ1-1, with D unclear. Trimming shortened V by 3 bases and J by 1 base, and 5 bases separated the two germline ends. This CDR3 has 13 residues. The germline V gene has CDR1 KGHDR and CDR2 SFDVKD. The CDR3: CATSDGPNTEAFF. In nucleotides, the CDR3 is TGTGCCACCAGTGATGGGCCGAACACTGAAGCTTTCTTT.

This clonotype occurred a few times. The chain couples TRBV12-3 or TRBV12-4 to TRBJ2-3, with 9 nucleotides matching TRBD2. The CDR3 consists of 15 residues. The V and J ends lost 8 bases and 2 bases, in that order; junction bases with no gene match: 8. CDR3 DNA sequence: TGTGCCAGCTCGTCCCGCGGGGGGGTCACAGATACGCAGTATTTT. It yields the protein CASSSRGGVTDTQYF.

The genes are TRBV20-1 and TRBJ2-1; TRBD2 matches at 7 bases. This CDR3 region has 14 residues. From germline, CDR1 is DFQATT and CDR2 SNEGSKA (reference sequence). The J segment lost 2 bases and the V segment lost 6 bases, leaving 7 bases of the junction unmatched. The CDR3 protein is CSAVGLETYNEQFF. CDR3 sequence (DNA): TGCAGTGCCGTCGGACTAGAAACCTACAATGAGCAGTTCTTC.